This is a list of T cell receptor beta chains from one sample in a study of blood T cell repertoires in COVID-19. Measured with immunoSEQ multiplex PCR; TCRdb has only the in-frame clones, and not every one. The data show 250,000 to 350,000 clones, 70% to 90% seen once. The sample was PBMCs or T cells enriched from blood (not recorded which). Receptors were obtained from a woman in her twenties or thirties who had recovered from COVID-19. Both conserved end residues are trimmed from each CDR3.

cdr3_aa: ASSFGPGTPAEAF
cdr3_length: 13
j_call: TRBJ1-1
v_call: TRBV19

cdr3_aa: ASSPITQNTEAF
cdr3_length: 12
j_call: TRBJ1-1
v_call: TRBV5-1

cdr3_aa: ASSVYWGLSSVKNTEAF
cdr3_length: 17
j_call: TRBJ1-1
v_call: TRBV28

cdr3_aa: ASSYSGSPTYEQY
cdr3_length: 13
j_call: TRBJ2-7
v_call: TRBV5-1

cdr3_aa: ASSLGTPGDGGYT
cdr3_length: 13
j_call: TRBJ1-2
v_call: TRBV5-1

cdr3_aa: ASSFTGPRGLSIQY
cdr3_length: 14
j_call: TRBJ2-4
v_call: TRBV11-2

cdr3_aa: ASSSPGSNQPQH
cdr3_length: 12
j_call: TRBJ1-5
v_call: TRBV28

cdr3_aa: ASSIDRSSANEQF
cdr3_length: 13
j_call: TRBJ2-1
v_call: TRBV19

cdr3_aa: ASSLERGETQY
cdr3_length: 11
j_call: TRBJ2-5
v_call: TRBV11-2

cdr3_aa: ASSRARNTEAF
cdr3_length: 11
j_call: TRBJ1-1
v_call: TRBV19

cdr3_aa: ASSLWSQGGANEQF
cdr3_length: 14
j_call: TRBJ2-1
v_call: TRBV28

cdr3_aa: ASSLLWTGTTDTQY
cdr3_length: 14
j_call: TRBJ2-3
v_call: TRBV5-1

cdr3_aa: ASSPGLAGGGELF
cdr3_length: 13
j_call: TRBJ2-2
v_call: TRBV7-6

cdr3_aa: ASSEDRGYGYT
cdr3_length: 11
j_call: TRBJ1-2
v_call: TRBV28

cdr3_aa: ASSIDRTGVQH
cdr3_length: 11
j_call: TRBJ1-5
v_call: TRBV19

cdr3_aa: ATSGRDFVSYNEQF
cdr3_length: 14
j_call: TRBJ2-1
v_call: TRBV24-1

cdr3_aa: ASSDSGHSGANVLT
cdr3_length: 14
j_call: TRBJ2-6
v_call: TRBV6-4

cdr3_aa: ASTPPTGTVKPTPQKLF
cdr3_length: 17
j_call: TRBJ1-4
v_call: TRBV19

cdr3_aa: ASSLVLGGMNTEAF
cdr3_length: 14
j_call: TRBJ1-1
v_call: TRBV7-8

cdr3_aa: AIAAGGHSGNTIY
cdr3_length: 13
j_call: TRBJ1-3
v_call: TRBV10-3

cdr3_aa: ASSLRQGLYEQY
cdr3_length: 12
j_call: TRBJ2-7
v_call: TRBV28

cdr3_aa: ASSITGTSGEETQY
cdr3_length: 14
j_call: TRBJ2-5
v_call: TRBV19

cdr3_aa: SASRPGGLQPQH
cdr3_length: 12
j_call: TRBJ1-5
v_call: TRBV20-1

cdr3_aa: ASSLVGATEAF
cdr3_length: 11
j_call: TRBJ1-1
v_call: TRBV5-5

cdr3_aa: ASSRKQSTGEAF
cdr3_length: 12
j_call: TRBJ1-1
v_call: TRBV11-2

cdr3_aa: ASSLDRARTEAF
cdr3_length: 12
j_call: TRBJ1-1
v_call: TRBV6-5